This entry describes one T cell receptor beta chain. What it binds is unknown. This CDR3 comprises 12 residues. CDR1 is DFQATT, CDR2 SNEGSKA, per germline (reference sequence). These data originate in a study of identical twins. The study's findings and limits: Cross-sectional statistical analysis, not tracking of the same donors, underpinned the conclusions.

Healthy Caucasians provided all donations. TCRdb re-called the 5' RACE reads through MiXCR, storing one row per CDR3 protein. The profile shows approximately 890,000 distinct CDR3 sequences, roughly an eighth of them singletons. A further study also used this sample, focusing on yellow fever vaccine responses in identical twins.

The sequencing input was PBMCs. The V gene is TRBV20-1, the J gene TRBJ2-5; a weak D match, TRBD2 (6 bases). This clonotype was sampled from a woman younger than 30 in good health. The CDR3 loop is CGLEGLGETQYF. DNA of the CDR3: TGCGGTCTGGAGGGCCTCGGAGAGACCCAGTACTTC.